The TCR beta chain under discussion was sequenced for a study of response to subunit inactivated influenza vaccine. TCRdb used MiXCR to reprocess the RT-PCR reads, holding one entry per CDR3 protein. The repertoire includes roughly 190,000 distinct CDR3 sequences, roughly 12% of them detected once, and approximately 30% sits in the top ten. This clonotype showed up many times. Germline loops: CDR1 LGHDT, CDR2 YNNKEL (reference sequence). The CDR3 length is 15 residues. V was pared by 1 base and J by 10 bases, with 6 bases of the junction left unmatched. This sample was shared with a second study, whose subject was T cells expressing NK-cell markers. That source reports: For TCR beta, cDNA was produced by 5'RACE template switching with UMIs. Dominant NKG2C+ clonotype frequencies of 1.0-7.0% of CD8+ T cells were measured in over five donors. HCMV specificity of the expanded NKG2C+ T cell clones stayed unclear.

The chain is built from TRBV3-1 and TRBJ2-1, with 11 bases aligning to TRBD2. The sequence was collected from a man aged 50-59 years who received an inactivated influenza vaccine. Sequenced material: CD8+ T cells sorted from PBMCs, taken about 13 days after vaccination. The CDR3 sequence is CASSQGLAGTREQFF. CDR3 in DNA: TGTGCCAGCAGCCAAGGACTAGCGGGGACACGAGAGCAGTTCTTC.